This T cell receptor (beta chain) was sequenced in a study of T cells in Graves' hyperthyroidism and ophthalmopathy. Overall study results and limits: Appearing also in blood were most of the thyroid clonotypes expanded above 0.001.

Template material for amplifying TCR beta CDR3 regions consisted of RNA transcripts. The primer set for the first-round RT-PCR of the TCR CDR3 was HTBI. Each CDR3 protein is one row after TCRdb ran MiXCR on the multiplex PCR reads. Of nearly 600,000 distinct CDR3 sequences in the sample, around 14% were seen once. Ten or more counts support this clonotype. Its cognate antigen is unknown. CDR1 is SGHRS, CDR2 YFSETQ, per germline. The V and J ends lost 0 bases and 6 bases, in that order; junction bases with no gene match: 7. This CDR3 is 16 amino acids long. The V gene is TRBV5-1, the J gene TRBJ2-2, with 8 bases aligning to TRBD2. This clonotype was sampled from a woman younger than 35 with Graves' ophthalmopathy. Sequenced sample: blood. The CDR3 protein is CASSLGQRESPGELFF. The CDR3, as DNA: TGCGCCAGCAGCTTGGGCCAGCGGGAGTCACCCGGGGAGCTGTTTTTT.